This TCR beta chain was sequenced for a study of OX40 agonist ivuxolimab in advanced cancers. The overall study: The patients received agonistic anti-OX40 (CD134) antibody ivuxolimab. Every 2 weeks, patients got intravenous ivuxolimab at one of six dose levels (0.01-10 mg/kg).

J lost 4 bases, V lost 3 bases, and 4 bases had no gene match. The CDR3 runs 14 residues. The germline V gene has CDR1 LNHDA and CDR2 SQIVND (reference sequence). Only in-frame clones appear in the TCRdb table, and some are missing; sequencing was by immunoSEQ multiplex PCR. The sample lists about 30,000 clones, less than 85% occurring once. The V and J genes are TRBV19 and TRBJ2-7, with 9 bases aligning to TRBD2. The material was CD4+ or CD8+ T cells sorted from blood, obtained in a trial of the OX40 agonist ivuxolimab. The TCR comes from an adult with an advanced solid tumor such as melanoma, head and neck, liver or kidney cancer. CDR3 in DNA: TGTGCCAGTAGTATGGGGACTAGCTATTACGAGCAGTACTTC. Encoded protein: CASSMGTSYYEQYF. Full variable domain (rest looked up from reference TRBV19 and TRBJ2-7): DGGITQSPKYLFRKEGQNVTLSCEQNLNHDAMYWYRQDPGQGLRLIYYSQIVNDFQKGDIAEGYSVSREKKESFPLTVTSAQKNPTAFYLCASSMGTSYYEQYFGPGTRLTVT.